The 12 T cell receptor beta chains below all came from one sample that was sequenced in a study of blood T cell repertoires in COVID-19. Profiled with immunoSEQ multiplex PCR; TCRdb holds only in-frame clones, not every one. The sample comprises 100,000 to 150,000 clones, 84% of which are singletons, and roughly 3.5% rests with the top ten. Sequences were obtained from PBMCs or T cells enriched from blood (not recorded which). The receptor source for this set is a woman in her 30s who had recovered from COVID-19.

V usage is TRBV5-1 and J usage is TRBJ2-3; 8 bases map to TRBD2. This CDR3 comprises 15 residues. V shed 5 bases, J shed 3 bases, and the junction held 8 bases outside the gene matches. Germline CDR1 reads SGHRS; CDR2 reads YFSETQ. CDR3 sequence (DNA): TGCGCCAGCAGACGGACCGGGACTAGTACAGATACGCAGTATTTT. Protein sequence: CASRRTGTSTDTQYF.

This rearrangement joins TRBV12-3 or TRBV12-4 to TRBJ1-3, with a weak D call TRBD1 (6 bases). This CDR3 comprises 13 residues. V was trimmed by 2 bases and J by 4 bases, leaving 6 bases between them. The CDR3 is CASSLQGGNTIYF. In DNA, the CDR3 is TGTGCCAGCAGTTTACAGGGGGGAAACACCATATATTTT.

The chain uses TRBV24-1 and TRBJ1-2; TRBD1 might be the D (6 bases). CDR1 and CDR2 from the germline V gene are KGHDR and SFDVKD. The CDR3 covers 15 residues. V was cut by 2 bases and J by 4 bases, with 13 bases left in between. CDR3 coding DNA: TGTGCCACCAGTGATTCTCGGACAGCCCGCTATGGCTACACCTTC. Translating it yields CATSDSRTARYGYTF.

The CDR3: CAWRHYGFDTGELFF. The CDR3 DNA reads as TGTGCCTGGAGACATTACGGGTTCGACACCGGGGAGCTGTTTTTT. The rearrangement uses TRBV30 and TRBJ2-2; D gene unclear. This CDR3 spans 15 amino acids. Germline V gene sequence: CDR1 GTSNPN, CDR2 SVGIG (reference sequence). The germline V and J ends were trimmed by 3 bases and 3 bases, with 14 bases remaining between them.

V usage is TRBV3-1 (or the pseudogene TRBV3-2) and J usage is TRBJ2-3; TRBD1 matches at 7 bases. CDR1 and CDR2 from the germline V gene are LGHDT and YNNKEL (reference sequence). The trim removed 6 bases at V and 5 bases at J, leaving 8 bases unmatched. The CDR3 is made up of 14 amino acids. CDR3 sequence reads: CASSPGTAVDTQYF. The CDR3 DNA is TGTGCCAGCAGTCCAGGGACAGCAGTAGATACGCAGTATTTT.

The rearrangement links TRBV18 to TRBJ1-3, with no clear D. V shed 4 bases and J shed 9 bases, with 10 bases lying between them. CDR3 length: 12 amino acids. Germline CDR1 KGHSH, CDR2 LQKENI. The CDR3 spells CASSLQGSTIYF. The CDR3 DNA follows: TGTGCCAGCTCACTACAAGGGAGCACCATATATTTT.

The chain carries TRBV28 and TRBJ2-7; D may be TRBD1 (6 bases). V lost 8 bases, J lost 7 bases, and 24 bases lay in between. The CDR3 runs 15 residues. Germline V gives CDR1 MDHEN, CDR2 SYDVKM. CDR3 in DNA: TGTGCCAGCCCCCCGGTCGGCAGGGGATCATGGGAGCAGTACTTC. Translation: CASPPVGRGSWEQYF. Filled out from reference TRBV28 and TRBJ2-7, the complete variable domain reads DVKVTQSSRYLVKRTGEKVFLECVQDMDHENMFWYRQDPGLGLRLIYFSYDVKMKEKGDIPEGYSVSREKKERFSLILESASTNQTSMYLCASPPVGRGSWEQYFGPGTRLTVT.

This clone was seen a single time. The chain combines TRBV24-1 with TRBJ2-7, with 7 positions matching TRBD2. The CDR3 extends over 14 amino acids. Germline CDR1 is KGHDR and CDR2 is SFDVKD. V lost 1 base to trimming and J lost 2 bases; unmatched junction nucleotides: 1. This CDR3 reads CATSDFGGAYEQYF. CDR3 DNA: TGTGCCACCAGTGATTTTGGGGGGGCCTACGAGCAGTACTTC.

The chain carries TRBV3-1 (or the pseudogene TRBV3-2) and TRBJ2-7; possible D gene TRBD1, 6 bases. Germline lookup yields CDR1 LGHDT and CDR2 YNNKEL (reference sequence). V was pared by 1 base and J by 0 bases, with 10 bases between. The CDR3 consists of 15 residues. As DNA, the CDR3 is TGTGCCAGCAGCCAAGGGGGACACAACTCCTACGAGCAGTACTTC. Translated: CASSQGGHNSYEQYF.

The chain links TRBV29-1 to TRBJ2-3; TRBD2 agrees at 9 bases. CDR3 length: 16 amino acids. Trimming removed 6 bases from V and 4 bases from J; junction bases left unmatched: 14. The germline CDR1 and CDR2 sequences are SQVTM and ANQGSEA. The CDR3 DNA sequence: TGCAGCGTAGGGGGACGCGGGACTAGCAGACCAGATACGCAGTATTTT. Translated, it gives CSVGGRGTSRPDTQYF.

This clone showed up many times. The rearrangement joins TRBV28 to TRBJ2-5, with 11 positions matching TRBD2. V was pared by 2 bases and J by 4 bases, with 9 bases of the junction left unmatched. The CDR3 spans 17 residues. Germline V gives CDR1 MDHEN, CDR2 SYDVKM. The CDR3: CASSLGYSGRAGETQYF. The CDR3 DNA reads as TGTGCCAGCAGTTTAGGGTATAGCGGGAGGGCTGGAGAGACCCAGTACTTC.

The chain employs TRBV16 and TRBJ1-6; tentative D call: TRBD1 (6 bases). Germline V CDR1 and CDR2: KGHSY, FQNENV. This CDR3 region has 14 residues. V was trimmed by 2 bases and J by 10 bases, leaving 12 bases between them. The CDR3 DNA follows: TGTGCCAGCAGCCAACGAACAGGGAAGTCACCCCTCCACTTT. Amino acids: CASSQRTGKSPLHF. Full variable domain (rest looked up from reference TRBV16 and TRBJ1-6): GEEVAQTPKHLVRGEGQKAKLYCAPIKGHSYVFWYQQVLKNEFKFLISFQNENVFDETGMPKERFSAKCLPNSPCSLEIQATKLEDSAVYFCASSQRTGKSPLHFGNGTRLTVT.